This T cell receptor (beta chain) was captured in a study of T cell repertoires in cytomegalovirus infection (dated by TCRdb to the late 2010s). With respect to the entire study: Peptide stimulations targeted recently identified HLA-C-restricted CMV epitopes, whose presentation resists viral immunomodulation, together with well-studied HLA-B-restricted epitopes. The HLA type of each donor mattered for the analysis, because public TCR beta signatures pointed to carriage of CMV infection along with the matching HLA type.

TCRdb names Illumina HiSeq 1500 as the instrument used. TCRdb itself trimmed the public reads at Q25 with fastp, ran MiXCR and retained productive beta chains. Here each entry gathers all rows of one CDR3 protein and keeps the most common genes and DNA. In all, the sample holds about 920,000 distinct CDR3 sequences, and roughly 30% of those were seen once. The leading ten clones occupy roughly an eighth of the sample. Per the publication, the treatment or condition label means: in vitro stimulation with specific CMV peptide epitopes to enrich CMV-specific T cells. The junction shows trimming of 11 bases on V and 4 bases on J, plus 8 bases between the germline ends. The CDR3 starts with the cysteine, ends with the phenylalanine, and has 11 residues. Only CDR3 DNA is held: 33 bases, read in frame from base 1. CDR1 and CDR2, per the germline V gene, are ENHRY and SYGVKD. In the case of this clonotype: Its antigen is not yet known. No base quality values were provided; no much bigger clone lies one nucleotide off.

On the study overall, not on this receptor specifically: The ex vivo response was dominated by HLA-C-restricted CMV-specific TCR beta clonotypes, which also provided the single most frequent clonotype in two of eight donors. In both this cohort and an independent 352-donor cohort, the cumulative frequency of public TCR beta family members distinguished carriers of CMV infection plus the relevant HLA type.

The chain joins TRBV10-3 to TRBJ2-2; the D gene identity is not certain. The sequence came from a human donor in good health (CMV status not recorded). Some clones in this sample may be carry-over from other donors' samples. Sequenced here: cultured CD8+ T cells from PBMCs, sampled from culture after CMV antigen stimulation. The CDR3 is CAVLGTGELFF. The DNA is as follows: TGTGCCGTCCTGGGCACCGGGGAGCTGTTTTTT.